Each of the 15 T cell receptor beta chains below was sequenced from the same sample in a study of blood T cell repertoires in COVID-19. Some clones are missing from TCRdb's copy, which holds only in-frame ones; the method was immunoSEQ multiplex PCR. The data hold under 250,000 clones, with roughly 82% observed a single time. Sequenced input: peripheral blood. These receptor sequences come from a man between 50 and 59 years old with active or convalescent COVID-19.

J is TRBJ2-1 and V is TRBV9; D is unresolved. V lost 1 base and J 8 bases, leaving 16 bases between the germline ends. There are 15 residues in the CDR3. Germline V gives CDR1 SGDLS, CDR2 YYNGEE. The CDR3 sequence: CASSVSPTVMDEQFF. DNA for the CDR3: TGTGCCAGCAGCGTAAGTCCTACGGTTATGGATGAGCAGTTCTTC.

The chain carries TRBV4-1 and TRBJ2-3; D is undetermined. Germline V gene sequence: CDR1 MGHRA, CDR2 YSYEKL. V was shortened by 8 bases and J by 5 bases, with 20 bases between the two germline ends. The CDR3 has 15 residues. DNA of the CDR3: TGCGCCAGCGGAAACGCGCTAGGAAACAAAGATACGCAGTATTTT. The encoded protein is CASGNALGNKDTQYF.

This clone was seen only once. The rearrangement joins TRBV6-5 to TRBJ2-7, with D possibly being TRBD1 (6 bases). Trimming removed 7 bases from V and 0 bases from J, with 10 bases in between. This CDR3 has 13 residues. Germline V gene lookup returns CDR1 MNHEY and CDR2 SVGAGI. The CDR3 sequence: CASIRGPSYEQYF. The CDR3 nucleotides are TGTGCCAGCATCAGGGGCCCCTCCTACGAGCAGTACTTC.

The genes are TRBV16 and TRBJ2-6; 9 bases fit TRBD1. The V gene's germline CDR1 is KGHSY and CDR2 FQNENV. There are 17 residues in the CDR3. After removal of 4 bases from V and 3 bases from J, the junction contained 7 bases not matched to a gene. The CDR3, as DNA: TGTGCCAGCAGCCCGACAGGGGGGATAAATGGGGCCAACGTCCTGACTTTC. Translation gives CASSPTGGINGANVLTF.

The chain links TRBV12-3 or TRBV12-4 to TRBJ2-7, with TRBD2 identical over 7 bases. The junction had 3 bases not matched to a gene; V was cut back by 2 bases and J by 5 bases. CDR3 length equals 13 residues. The CDR3 region has the DNA TGTGCCAGCAGTTTATCCCTAGCGGACGAGCAGTACTTC. It is translated as CASSLSLADEQYF.

This chain connects TRBV28 to TRBJ1-1; TRBD1 agrees at 9 bases. Germline CDR1 is MDHEN and CDR2 is SYDVKM. This CDR3 region has 14 residues. With V trimmed by 4 bases and J by 5 bases, 5 bases remained unmatched. The CDR3 DNA is TGTGCCAGCAGTTCGGGACAGGGAGGAACTGAAGCTTTCTTT. Translating it yields CASSSGQGGTEAFF.

The chain couples TRBV5-1 to TRBJ2-1; D is unclear. The CDR3 is made up of 15 amino acids. Germline V CDR1 and CDR2: SGHRS, YFSETQ. Trimming cost V 3 bases and J 7 bases, with 17 bases left between them. This CDR3 reads CASSSTPPGANEQFF. CDR3 DNA sequence: TGCGCCAGCAGCTCTACCCCCCCCGGTGCGAATGAGCAGTTCTTC.

This clone has just one count. This chain links TRBV5-6 with TRBJ2-3, with D possibly TRBD1 on 6 matching bases. Germline V CDR1 and CDR2: SGHDT, YYEEEE. This CDR3 contains 15 residues. V shed 5 bases and J shed 1 base, with 14 bases lying between them. CDR3 bases: TGTGCCAGCAGTCCTCCGGGACACCGCACAGATACGCAGTATTTT. This gives the protein CASSPPGHRTDTQYF.

The chain uses TRBV28 and TRBJ2-7; 11 positions match TRBD1. This CDR3 region has 15 residues. The trim removed 2 bases at V and 2 bases at J, leaving 2 bases unmatched. From germline, CDR1 is MDHEN and CDR2 SYDVKM. CDR3 sequence (DNA): TGTGCCAGCAGTTTAGCGGGACAGGGGGCCTACGAGCAGTACTTC. Amino acids: CASSLAGQGAYEQYF.

This sequence joins TRBV15 and TRBJ1-1; D call uncertain. V lost 0 bases and J lost 4, with 12 bases in between. The CDR3 runs 15 residues. The V gene's germline CDR1 is LNHNV and CDR2 YYDKDF (reference sequence). CDR3: CATSRDQLGGTEAFF. CDR3 sequence (DNA): TGTGCCACCAGCAGAGATCAGCTGGGAGGCACTGAAGCTTTCTTT.

V usage is TRBV12-3 or TRBV12-4 and J usage is TRBJ2-7; D unclear. CDR3 size: 13 residues. The V end was cut by 1 base, the J end by 3 bases, with 7 bases between. CDR3 DNA sequence: TGTGCCAGCAGTTTAGGGGCTCTCTACGAGCAGTACTTC. It encodes CASSLGALYEQYF.

The chain carries TRBV6-5 and TRBJ2-3; a weak D match, TRBD1 (6 bases). Trimming took 0 bases from V and 3 from J, leaving 13 bases between them. Germline V lookup: CDR1 MNHEY, CDR2 SVGAGI. The CDR3 covers 16 residues. The CDR3 sequence is CASSYSIGQKTDTQYF. The CDR3 nucleotides read TGTGCCAGCAGTTACTCGATAGGACAGAAGACAGATACGCAGTATTTT.

This chain uses TRBV4-1 with TRBJ1-2; 10 bases agree with TRBD1. CDR1 and CDR2 (germline): MGHRA, YSYEKL. CDR3 length: 15 residues. Losses at the gene ends were 3 bases for V and 6 bases for J; bases not matched to a gene: 7. The CDR3 nucleotides read TGCGCCAGCAGCCATCCGGGACAGGGGCAGCATGGCTACACCTTC. Its translation is CASSHPGQGQHGYTF.

There are a few counts of this clone. V usage is TRBV5-5 and J usage is TRBJ1-1, with D unresolved. The germline V gene has CDR1 SGHKS and CDR2 YYEKEE (reference sequence). V lost 4 bases and J lost 1, with 11 bases in between. The CDR3 spans 14 residues. CDR3 DNA: TGTGCCAGCAGCCCTCGACCGGGGAACACTGAAGCTTTCTTT. Its protein is CASSPRPGNTEAFF.

The chain joins TRBV18 to TRBJ1-4, with 9 nucleotides matching TRBD1. V lost 2 bases and J lost 8; bases outside the gene matches: 9. CDR1 is KGHSH and CDR2 is LQKENI in the germline V gene. This CDR3 contains 16 residues. The CDR3 region has the DNA TGTGCCAGCTCACCAAACAGGGGGCAAGTGGACGAAAAACTGTTTTTT. Amino acid sequence: CASSPNRGQVDEKLFF. Using reference TRBV18 and TRBJ1-4 for the parts outside the CDR3, the full variable domain is NAGVMQNPRHLVRRRGQEARLRCSPMKGHSHVYWYRQLPEEGLKFMVYLQKENIIDESGMPKERFSAEFPKEGPSILRIQQVVRGDSAAYFCASSPNRGQVDEKLFFGSGTQLSVL.